This entry is about one TCR beta chain. The antigen is not known. Using its own MiXCR run on the reads, TCRdb lists one record per CDR3 protein. The sample lists fewer than 1,000,000 distinct CDR3 sequences, roughly 31% seen once, with about 14% in the top ten. The data originate from a study of T cell repertoires in cytomegalovirus infection. The CDR3 spans 10 residues. V was clipped by 11 bases and J by 5 bases, with 9 bases between them. Germline values: CDR1 SEHNR, CDR2 FQNEAQ (reference sequence). The specimen comprised cultured CD8+ T cells from PBMCs, sampled from culture after CMV antigen stimulation. The rearrangement joins TRBV7-9 to TRBJ1-2; D is uncertain. The TCR was taken from a human donor in good health (CMV status not recorded). Some clones in this sample may be carry-over from other donors' samples. Here the CDR3 DNA reads TGTGCCTCCGAACTGTATGGCTACACCTTC. This gives the protein CASELYGYTF.